The sequence of this T cell receptor beta chain was determined in a study of cytomegalovirus exposure and HLA in healthy donors. The study, taken as a whole, reports: According to reports, the classifier identified cytomegalovirus status with high specificity and sensitivity. Follow-up analysis found HLA locus-dependent TCR association rates, highest for DRB1 and lowest for HLA-C.

Unmatched junction bases numbered 22, after V lost 6 bases and J lost 8 bases. The CDR3 runs to 18 residues. Per germline, CDR1 WSHSY and CDR2 SAAADI. Comment on this clone: Its target is not known.

Amplification used 60 Vbeta primers and 13 Jbeta primers. Measured with immunoSEQ multiplex PCR; TCRdb has only the in-frame clones, and not every one. The repertoire holds some 120,000 clones, over 70% seen once, with roughly 1.5% in the top ten. This chain connects TRBV10-2 to TRBJ1-2, with 9 positions matching TRBD1. The sequenced sample consisted of PBMCs. This receptor was taken from a woman under 30 in good health and CMV-seronegative. The CDR3 DNA is TGCGCCAGCAGCGTATTCGGAGACCACGGGACAGGGAAGGGCGGCTACACCTTC. The encoded protein is CASSVFGDHGTGKGGYTF.